This TCR beta chain is from a study of blood T cell repertoires in COVID-19. Whole-study context: The study drew acute and convalescent COVID-19 samples from the United States, Italy and Spain. PBMCs, B-cell-depleted T cells, or T cells provided the cDNA or gDNA that made up the material.

The authors' processing: How many nucleated cells were present was estimated from reference gene primer amplification. Some clones are missing from TCRdb's copy, which holds only in-frame ones; the method was immunoSEQ multiplex PCR. V, J and clone size derive from that table, while D and trimming were established from the DNA sequence. The data show some 350,000 clones, 75% to 90% seen once. This CDR3 has 15 amino acids. V lost 0 bases and J lost 5, with 15 bases in between. Material for sequencing was PBMCs or T cells enriched from blood (not recorded which). The chain combines TRBV5-3 with TRBJ2-7; D may be TRBD1 (5 bases). TRBV5-3 counts as an open reading frame of uncertain function. The clonotype was recovered from a man younger than 30 who had recovered from COVID-19. CDR3 DNA: TGTGCCAGAAGCTTGGCCCGATCAGGGTCCCACGAGCAGTACTTC. It is translated as CARSLARSGSHEQYF.